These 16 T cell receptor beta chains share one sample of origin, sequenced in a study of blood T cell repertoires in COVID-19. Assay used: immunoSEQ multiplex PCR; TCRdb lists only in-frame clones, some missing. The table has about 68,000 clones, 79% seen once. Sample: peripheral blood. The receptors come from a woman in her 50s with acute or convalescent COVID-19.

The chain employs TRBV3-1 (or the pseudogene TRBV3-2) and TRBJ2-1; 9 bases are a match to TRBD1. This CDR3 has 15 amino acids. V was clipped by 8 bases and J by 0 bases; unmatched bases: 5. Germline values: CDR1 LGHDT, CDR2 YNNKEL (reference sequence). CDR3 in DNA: TGTGCCAGCGAGACAGGGGGTAGCTCCTACAATGAGCAGTTCTTC. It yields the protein CASETGGSSYNEQFF.

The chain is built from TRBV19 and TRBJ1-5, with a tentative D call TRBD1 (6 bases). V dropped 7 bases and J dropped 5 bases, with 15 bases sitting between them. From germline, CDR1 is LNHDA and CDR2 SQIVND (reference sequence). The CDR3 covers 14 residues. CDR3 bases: TGTGCCAGTACCGCAGGTCAGGGGTATCAGCCCCAGCATTTT. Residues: CASTAGQGYQPQHF.

This CDR3 is CASGDRGSGYTF. The DNA for the CDR3 is TGTGCCAGCGGGGACAGGGGGTCTGGCTACACCTTC. The V gene is TRBV27, the J gene TRBJ1-2; 11 bases fit TRBD1. The V and J ends lost 8 bases and 7 bases, in that order; junction bases with no gene match: 3. CDR1 and CDR2 (germline): MNHEY, SMNVEV (reference sequence). CDR3 length: 12 amino acids.

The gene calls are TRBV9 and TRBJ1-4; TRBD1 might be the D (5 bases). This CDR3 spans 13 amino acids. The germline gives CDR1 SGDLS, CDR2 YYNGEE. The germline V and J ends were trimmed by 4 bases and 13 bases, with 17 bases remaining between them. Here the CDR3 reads CASSPHQQVPLFF. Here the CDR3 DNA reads TGTGCCAGCAGCCCCCATCAACAGGTTCCACTGTTTTTT.

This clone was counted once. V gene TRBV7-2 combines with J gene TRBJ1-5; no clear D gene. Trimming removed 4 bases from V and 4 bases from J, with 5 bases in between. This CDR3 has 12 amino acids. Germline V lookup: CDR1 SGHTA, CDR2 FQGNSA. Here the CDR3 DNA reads TGTGCCAGCAGCTCACTAAATCAGCCCCAGCATTTT. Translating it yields CASSSLNQPQHF.

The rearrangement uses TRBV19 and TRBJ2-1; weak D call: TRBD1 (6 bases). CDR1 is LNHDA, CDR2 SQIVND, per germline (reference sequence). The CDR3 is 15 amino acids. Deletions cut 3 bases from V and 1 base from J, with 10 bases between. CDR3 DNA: TGTGCCAGTAGTATGAACAGGGTTTCCTACAATGAGCAGTTCTTC. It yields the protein CASSMNRVSYNEQFF.

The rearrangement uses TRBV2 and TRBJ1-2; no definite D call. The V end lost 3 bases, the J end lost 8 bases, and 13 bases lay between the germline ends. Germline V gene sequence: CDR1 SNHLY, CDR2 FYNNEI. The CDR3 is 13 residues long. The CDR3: CASSDGPGWGYTF. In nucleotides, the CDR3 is TGTGCCAGCAGTGATGGTCCGGGTTGGGGCTACACCTTC.

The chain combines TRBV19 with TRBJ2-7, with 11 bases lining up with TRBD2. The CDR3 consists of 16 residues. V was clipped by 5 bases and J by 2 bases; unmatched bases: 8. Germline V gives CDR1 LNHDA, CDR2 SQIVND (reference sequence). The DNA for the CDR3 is TGTGCCAGTAGTGCCCGGGCTAGCGGGAGGACCTACGAGCAGTACTTC. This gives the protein CASSARASGRTYEQYF.

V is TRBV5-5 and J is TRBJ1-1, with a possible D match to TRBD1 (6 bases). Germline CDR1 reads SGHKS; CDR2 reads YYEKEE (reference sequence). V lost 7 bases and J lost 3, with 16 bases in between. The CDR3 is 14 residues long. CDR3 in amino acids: CASVNRVSDTEAFF. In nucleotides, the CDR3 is TGTGCCAGCGTAAACAGGGTATCTGACACTGAAGCTTTCTTT.

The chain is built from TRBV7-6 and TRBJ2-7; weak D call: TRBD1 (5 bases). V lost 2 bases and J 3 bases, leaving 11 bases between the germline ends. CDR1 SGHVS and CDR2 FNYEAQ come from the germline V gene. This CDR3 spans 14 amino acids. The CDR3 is CASSLRVGDYEQYF. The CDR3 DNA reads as TGTGCCAGCAGCTTACGTGTAGGGGACTACGAGCAGTACTTC. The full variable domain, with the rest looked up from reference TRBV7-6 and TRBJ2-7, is GAGVSQSPRYKVTKRGQDVALRCDPISGHVSLYWYRQALGQGPEFLTYFNYEAQQDKSGLPNDRFSAERPEGSISTLTIQRTEQRDSAMYRCASSLRVGDYEQYFGPGTRLTVT.

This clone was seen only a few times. CDR3: CASSHRDSNYGYTF. The CDR3 DNA follows: TGTGCCAGCAGTCACAGGGACAGTAACTATGGCTACACCTTC. The V call is TRBV7-9, the J call TRBJ1-2; 7 bases fit TRBD1. With V trimmed by 6 bases and J by 1 base, 5 bases remained unmatched. Germline V gene sequence: CDR1 SEHNR, CDR2 FQNEAQ (reference sequence). This CDR3 has 14 residues.

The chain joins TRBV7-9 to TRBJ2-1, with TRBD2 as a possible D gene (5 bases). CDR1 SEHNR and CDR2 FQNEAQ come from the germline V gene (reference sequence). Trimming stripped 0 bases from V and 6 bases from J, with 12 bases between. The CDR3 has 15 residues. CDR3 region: CASSLAGNRVNEQFF. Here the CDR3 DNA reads TGTGCCAGCAGCTTAGCCGGGAATCGGGTCAATGAGCAGTTCTTC.

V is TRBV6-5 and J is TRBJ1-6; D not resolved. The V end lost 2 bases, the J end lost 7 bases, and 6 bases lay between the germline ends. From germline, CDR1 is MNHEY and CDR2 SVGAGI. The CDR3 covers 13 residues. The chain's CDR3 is CASSYGRNSPLHF. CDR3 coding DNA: TGTGCCAGCAGTTACGGGAGGAATTCACCCCTCCACTTT.

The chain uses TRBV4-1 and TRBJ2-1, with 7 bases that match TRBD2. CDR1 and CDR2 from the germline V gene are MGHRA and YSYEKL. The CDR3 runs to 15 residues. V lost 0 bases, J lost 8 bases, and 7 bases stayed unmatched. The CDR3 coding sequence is TGCGCCAGCAGCCAAGAGGGGGGGTTAGCGGATGAGCAGTTCTTC. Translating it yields CASSQEGGLADEQFF.

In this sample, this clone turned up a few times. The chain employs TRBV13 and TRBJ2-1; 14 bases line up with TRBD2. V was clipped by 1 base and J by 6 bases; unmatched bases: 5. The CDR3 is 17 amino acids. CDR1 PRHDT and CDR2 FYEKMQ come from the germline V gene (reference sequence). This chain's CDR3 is CASSLEGLAGEGNEQFF. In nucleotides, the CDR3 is TGTGCCAGCAGCTTAGAGGGACTAGCGGGAGAGGGCAATGAGCAGTTCTTC.

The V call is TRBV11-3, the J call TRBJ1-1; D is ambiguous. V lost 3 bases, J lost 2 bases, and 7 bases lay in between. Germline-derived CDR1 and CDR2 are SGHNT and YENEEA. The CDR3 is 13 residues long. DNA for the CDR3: TGTGCCAGCAGCTTTGAGAGAAACACTGAAGCTTTCTTT. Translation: CASSFERNTEAFF.